Each of the 5 T cell receptor beta chains below was sequenced from the same sample in a study of blood T cell repertoires in COVID-19. Clones were sequenced by immunoSEQ multiplex PCR, and TCRdb holds only the in-frame ones, with some missing. The table has roughly 170,000 clones, about 72% seen once. What was sequenced was PBMCs or T cells enriched from blood (not recorded which). These receptor sequences come from a woman between 45 and 65 years old who had recovered from COVID-19.

The CDR3 coding sequence is TGTGCCAGCAGTATGAGTGAAATCTACGAGCAGTACTTC. This codes for CASSMSEIYEQYF. V gene TRBV2 combines with J gene TRBJ2-7; D unresolved. The V end was cut by 5 bases, the J end by 3 bases, with 11 bases between. The CDR3 loop spans 13 amino acids. CDR1 and CDR2 (germline): SNHLY, FYNNEI.

The CDR3 coding sequence is TGTGCCAGCAGCTCCCGGGACCAAGAGACCCAGTACTTC. This gives the protein CASSSRDQETQYF. The chain has TRBV7-6 and TRBJ2-5; the D is unclear. V lost 4 bases to trimming and J lost 0 bases, with 6 bases between them. The CDR3 has 13 amino acids. Germline V gene sequence: CDR1 SGHVS, CDR2 FNYEAQ.

The gene calls are TRBV28 and TRBJ2-7; D is uncertain. The CDR3 has 14 residues. V lost 5 bases and J 3 bases, leaving 14 bases between the germline ends. Germline-derived CDR1 and CDR2 are MDHEN and SYDVKM. CDR3 in DNA: TGTGCCAGCAGTGTCCCCCAGATTTTCTACGAGCAGTACTTC. It codes for CASSVPQIFYEQYF.

The V gene is TRBV7-8, the J gene TRBJ1-5; D might be TRBD1 (5 bases). V shed 5 bases and J shed 3 bases, with 14 bases lying between them. Germline values: CDR1 SGHVS, CDR2 FQNEAQ. There are 15 residues in the CDR3. This CDR3 reads CASSPLTGNNQPQHF. In DNA, the CDR3 is TGTGCCAGCAGCCCTTTAACAGGAAACAATCAGCCCCAGCATTTT. The entire variable domain, with the rest obtained from reference TRBV7-8 and TRBJ1-5, is as follows: GAGVSQSPRYKVAKRGQDVALRCDPISGHVSLFWYQQALGQGPEFLTYFQNEAQLDKSGLPSDRFFAERPEGSVSTLKIQRTQQEDSAVYLCASSPLTGNNQPQHFGDGTRLSIL.

The V call is TRBV21-1, the J call TRBJ2-4; TRBD1, the D gene given by the table, was not confirmed from the DNA. TRBV21-1 is reported as a pseudogene. The CDR3 is 16 residues long. CDR3 DNA sequence: TGTGCCAGCAGCAGGTGGGCCCGACAGGGGGTAAACATTCAGTACTTC. Its translation is CASSRWARQGVNIQYF.